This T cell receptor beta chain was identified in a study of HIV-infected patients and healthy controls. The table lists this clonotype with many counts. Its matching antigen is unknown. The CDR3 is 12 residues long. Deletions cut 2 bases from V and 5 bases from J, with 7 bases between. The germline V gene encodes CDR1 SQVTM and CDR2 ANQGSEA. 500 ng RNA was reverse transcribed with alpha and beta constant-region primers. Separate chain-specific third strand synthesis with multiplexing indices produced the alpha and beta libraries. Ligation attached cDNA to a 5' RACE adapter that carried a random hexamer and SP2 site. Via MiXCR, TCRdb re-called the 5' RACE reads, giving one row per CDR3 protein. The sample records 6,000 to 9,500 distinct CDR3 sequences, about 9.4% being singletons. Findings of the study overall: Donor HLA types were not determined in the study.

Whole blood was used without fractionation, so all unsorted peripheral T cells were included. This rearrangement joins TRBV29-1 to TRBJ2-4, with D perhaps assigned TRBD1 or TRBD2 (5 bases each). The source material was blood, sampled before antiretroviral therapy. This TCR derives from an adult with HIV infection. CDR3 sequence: CSVERGENIQYF. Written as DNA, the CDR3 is TGCAGCGTTGAAAGGGGAGAAAACATTCAGTACTTC.